This TCR beta chain was recovered during a study of regulatory T cells in long-lasting Graves disease. The authors built TCR beta libraries using iRepertoire HTBI primers and Arm-PCR of CDR3 regions. A single record per CDR3 protein comes from TCRdb applying MiXCR to the multiplex PCR reads. The sample includes roughly 500,000 distinct CDR3 sequences, 20% to 25% of them seen just once. Time point denoted: persistent/refractory GD, antithyroid drugs over 5 years with positive TRAb. From RNA extracted from PBMCs, the TCR library was made. Enrollment of patients was through an endocrinology department in Xi'an, China. This clonotype was counted ten times or more. Its antigen is as yet unknown. Overall study results and limits: The study found lower TCR diversity in persistent Graves' patients than in newly diagnosed ones. There was favoring of TRBV28, TRBJ1-2 and TRBJ2-5 in persistent disease.

The ends lost 4 bases at V and 5 bases at J; junction bases unmatched: 12. Per germline, CDR1 MDHEN and CDR2 SYDVKM. The CDR3 is 16 amino acids. This sequence was found in a female donor with Graves disease. Material: peripheral blood mononuclear cells (PBMCs), obtained when the disease was refractory, from a patient treated with antithyroid drugs. The rearrangement uses TRBV28 and TRBJ1-1, with 8 positions matching TRBD1. The CDR3 is CASSSPRTGLGTEAFF. The DNA of the CDR3 is TGTGCCAGCAGTTCACCTCGGACAGGGTTAGGGACTGAAGCTTTCTTT.